This TCR beta chain is from a study of shared clonotypes between healthy human individuals. V lost 5 bases, J lost 2 bases, and 15 bases lay in between. Germline CDR1 is SEHNR and CDR2 is FQNEAQ (reference sequence). The CDR3 consists of 15 residues. TCRdb's copy holds only in-frame clones and misses some; the assay was immunoSEQ multiplex PCR. The data contain around 1 million clones, around three quarters of them singletons. The receptor was isolated from a man aged 18-30 years in good health. The chain uses TRBV7-9 and TRBJ1-1; the D is unclear. The specimen was memory CD4+ T cells sorted from blood. Subset here: CD45RA-negative fraction. CDR3 bases: TGTGCCAGCAGCCCAGACTTGTCTTCCAACACTGAAGCTTTCTTT. It encodes CASSPDLSSNTEAFF.